Listed below are T cell receptor beta chains from one sample, sequenced in a study of T cell changes during pregnancy in multiple sclerosis. The method was immunoSEQ multiplex PCR; TCRdb's version includes in-frame clones alone and lacks a portion of them. The profile shows about 120,000 clones, roughly 92% of them singletons. Sequencing was performed on peripheral blood, taken before pregnancy. The receptors shown here come from a female donor with multiple sclerosis, enrolled in a pregnancy study. Each CDR3 is given with its conserved first and last residue. Each record gives: J gene, CDR3 length, clone size, D gene, V gene, CDR3 protein, CDR3 DNA. A D gene is named only where the DNA matches it firmly. Where a row states a size, it is once, few, many or the class of an expanded clone; other rows omit it.

TRBJ2-3,16,once,NA,TRBV2,CASTRLGDFGTDTQYF,TGTGCCAGCACACGCTTAGGGGATTTTGGAACAGATACGCAGTATTTT
TRBJ2-2,16,NA,TRBD2,TRBV13,CASSYRTSGITGELFF,TGTGCCAGCAGCTACCGGACTAGCGGAATCACCGGGGAGCTGTTTTTT
TRBJ2-1,16,NA,TRBD2,TRBV6-1,CAISEIAGSSYNEQFF,TGTGCCATCAGTGAGATAGCGGGGAGCTCCTACAATGAGCAGTTCTTC
TRBJ2-3,17,NA,TRBD2,TRBV7-8,CASSLGVAGGSTDTQYF,TGTGCCAGCAGCTTAGGAGTAGCGGGGGGAAGCACAGATACGCAGTATTTT
TRBJ2-7,14,NA,NA,TRBV9,CASSAFDFPSEQYF,TGTGCCAGCAGCGCCTTCGACTTCCCTTCAGAGCAGTACTTC
TRBJ1-5,13,NA,NA,TRBV30,CAWQTTFDQPQHF,TGTGCCTGGCAGACGACTTTCGATCAGCCCCAGCATTTT
TRBJ1-6,14,NA,NA,TRBV28,CASSLRGYNSPLHF,TGTGCCAGCAGTTTACGGGGTTATAATTCACCCCTCCACTTT
TRBJ2-1,13,NA,NA,TRBV18,CASSPAGYNEQFF,TGTGCCAGCTCACCAGCAGGTTACAATGAGCAGTTCTTC
TRBJ2-7,14,NA,TRBD2,TRBV19,CASSITGLAYEQYF,TGTGCCAGTAGTATTACGGGACTAGCCTACGAGCAGTACTTC
TRBJ2-7,15,NA,TRBD1,TRBV5-1,CASSLVGTGSYEQYF,TGCGCCAGCAGCTTGGTAGGGACAGGCTCCTACGAGCAGTACTTC
TRBJ1-1,16,NA,NA,TRBV15,CATSRFPPVQNTEAFF,TGTGCCACCAGCAGATTTCCCCCGGTTCAGAACACTGAAGCTTTCTTT
TRBJ2-1,15,NA,NA,TRBV14,CASSHLSGSYNEQFF,TGTGCCAGCAGCCATCTGAGCGGGTCCTACAATGAGCAGTTCTTC
TRBJ2-7,13,NA,NA,TRBV7-6,CASSSVPYHEQYF,TGTGCCAGCAGCTCGGTACCGTACCACGAGCAGTACTTC
TRBJ2-1,14,NA,TRBD2,TRBV25-1,CASCLGGTLNEQFF,TGTGCCAGCTGTTTGGGGGGGACTCTCAATGAGCAGTTCTTC
TRBJ1-6,17,NA,TRBD1,TRBV5-1,CASSLDLQGASGSPLHF,TGCGCCAGCAGCTTGGATCTACAGGGGGCCTCGGGATCACCCCTCCACTTT
TRBJ2-7,13,NA,NA,TRBV30,CAWNQPGHDEQYF,TGTGCCTGGAACCAGCCAGGGCACGACGAGCAGTACTTC
TRBJ2-5,15,NA,TRBD1,TRBV6-5,CASSYSGQGAETQYF,TGTGCCAGCAGTTACTCGGGGCAGGGGGCGGAGACCCAGTACTTC
TRBJ1-1,13,few,TRBD1,TRBV2,CARGTGEETEAFF,TGTGCCAGGGGGACAGGAGAGGAGACTGAAGCTTTCTTT
TRBJ2-2,15,NA,NA,TRBV19,CASSVPQGNTGELFF,TGTGCCAGTAGTGTCCCACAGGGGAACACCGGGGAGCTGTTTTTT
TRBJ2-2,15,NA,NA,TRBV5-1,CASSLVAGNTGELFF,TGCGCCAGCAGCTTGGTCGCGGGGAACACCGGGGAGCTGTTTTTT
TRBJ1-1,14,NA,TRBD1,TRBV30,CAWSADRVNTEAFF,TGTGCCTGGAGTGCCGACAGGGTGAACACTGAAGCTTTCTTT
TRBJ1-5,16,NA,NA,TRBV6-1,CASSEAPDSRNQPQHF,TGTGCCAGCAGTGAAGCGCCCGACAGCCGCAATCAGCCCCAGCATTTT
TRBJ2-1,15,NA,TRBD2,TRBV6-6,CASSYVAGDFREQFF,TGTGCCAGCAGTTACGTAGCGGGAGATTTCCGGGAGCAGTTCTTC
TRBJ2-3,15,NA,TRBD2,TRBV28,CASSVAGGGVDTQYF,TGTGCCAGCAGTGTAGCGGGAGGGGGAGTGGATACGCAGTATTTT
TRBJ2-3,14,NA,NA,TRBV19,CASSETANTDTQYF,TGTGCCAGTAGTGAGACAGCTAACACAGATACGCAGTATTTT
TRBJ1-2,17,NA,TRBD1,TRBV11-2,CASSLQTGGGGYGGYTF,TGTGCCAGCAGCCTACAGACAGGGGGCGGCGGATATGGTGGCTACACCTTC
TRBJ1-4,17,NA,NA,TRBV7-9,CASSLRGGRSTNEKLFF,TGTGCCAGCAGCTTACGGGGGGGCAGGTCCACTAATGAAAAACTGTTTTTT
TRBJ1-5,14,NA,NA,TRBV5-6,CASSLGGHNQPQHF,TGTGCCAGCAGCTTGGGGGGGCATAATCAGCCCCAGCATTTT
TRBJ1-1,15,NA,NA,TRBV28,CASSLGLTRRTEAFF,TGTGCCAGCAGTTTAGGCTTAACCAGGAGGACTGAAGCTTTCTTT
TRBJ1-1,14,NA,NA,TRBV9,CASSAETGNTEAFF,TGTGCCAGCAGCGCAGAAACAGGGAACACTGAAGCTTTCTTT
TRBJ2-1,13,NA,NA,TRBV7-2,CASSIGQNNEQFF,TGTGCCAGCAGCATTGGACAGAACAATGAGCAGTTCTTC
TRBJ1-1,14,NA,NA,TRBV25-1,CASSVAGKNTEAFF,TGTGCCAGCAGTGTGGCAGGAAAGAACACTGAAGCTTTCTTT
TRBJ1-4,13,NA,NA,TRBV27,CASSPGPNEKLFF,TGTGCCAGCAGTCCTGGGCCAAATGAAAAACTGTTTTTT
TRBJ1-1,18,NA,TRBD1,TRBV4-1,CASSQEAGGAGRRTEAFF,TGCGCCAGCAGCCAAGAGGCAGGGGGCGCCGGTCGGAGGACTGAAGCTTTCTTT
TRBJ2-2,15,once,NA,TRBV4-1,CASSQVGANTGELFF,TGCGCCAGCAGCCAAGTAGGGGCGAACACCGGGGAGCTGTTTTTT
TRBJ1-1,13,NA,NA,TRBV7-2,CASSPLRDTEAFF,TGTGCCAGCAGCCCCCTGAGGGACACTGAAGCTTTCTTT
TRBJ2-7,17,NA,TRBD1,TRBV7-6,CASSLAGKGAAYYEQYF,TGTGCCAGCAGCTTAGCGGGAAAGGGGGCAGCGTACTACGAGCAGTACTTC
TRBJ2-7,11,NA,NA,TRBV6-5,CASSLGDEQYF,TGTGCCAGCTCCCTGGGAGACGAGCAGTACTTC
TRBJ1-1,11,NA,NA,TRBV28,CASTGRYQAFF,TGTGCCAGCACAGGCAGGTATCAAGCTTTCTTT
TRBJ2-7,15,once,NA,TRBV6-1,CASSSLTSVDYEQYF,TGTGCCAGCAGTTCCCTGACTAGTGTGGACTACGAGCAGTACTTC
TRBJ2-5,14,NA,TRBD1,TRBV2,CASLPRTGAETQYF,TGTGCCAGCCTACCCCGGACAGGGGCAGAGACCCAGTACTTC
TRBJ1-4,13,NA,NA,TRBV9,CASSPSDEKKLFF,TGTGCCAGCAGCCCCTCAGATGAAAAAAAACTGTTTTTT
TRBJ1-5,15,NA,NA,TRBV11-3,CASSLGTGFGQPQHF,TGTGCCAGCAGCTTAGGGACGGGATTCGGTCAGCCCCAGCATTTT
TRBJ2-7,13,few,NA,TRBV5-1,CASSPWTVYEQYF,TGCGCCAGCAGCCCGTGGACAGTGTACGAGCAGTACTTC
TRBJ2-1,16,NA,TRBD2,TRBV7-9,CASSFGTSGPRDEQFF,TGTGCCAGCAGTTTCGGGACTAGCGGGCCTCGGGATGAGCAGTTCTTC
TRBJ2-1,14,NA,NA,TRBV5-4,CASSLDEVHNEQFF,TGTGCCAGCAGCTTGGACGAGGTGCACAATGAGCAGTTCTTC
TRBJ1-1,15,NA,TRBD1,TRBV19,CASSLDRGPRTEAFF,TGTGCCAGTAGCCTGGACAGGGGGCCAAGGACTGAAGCTTTCTTT
TRBJ2-5,15,once,NA,TRBV2,CASTRGGGRQETQYF,TGTGCCAGCACCCGAGGGGGGGGCCGCCAAGAGACCCAGTACTTC
TRBJ2-3,14,NA,NA,TRBV27,CASSIGRLADTQYF,TGTGCCAGCAGTATAGGTCGACTAGCAGATACGCAGTATTTT
TRBJ1-6,16,NA,TRBD1,TRBV15,CATSRDRRTGGSPLHF,TGTGCCACCAGCAGAGATAGGCGGACAGGGGGTTCACCCCTCCACTTT
TRBJ2-1,16,NA,NA,TRBV6-1,CASSERERTLYNEQFF,TGTGCCAGCAGTGAACGGGAACGGACCCTATACAATGAGCAGTTCTTC
TRBJ1-5,15,NA,NA,TRBV5-1,CASSLGGHGNQPQHF,TGCGCCAGCAGCTTGGGGGGACATGGCAATCAGCCCCAGCATTTT
TRBJ2-5,14,NA,TRBD1,TRBV5-1,CASSNLQGPKTQYF,TGCGCCAGCAGCAATCTACAGGGGCCGAAGACCCAGTACTTC
TRBJ2-3,16,NA,TRBD1,TRBV28,CASSSGDRGSTDTQYF,TGTGCCAGCAGTTCCGGGGACAGGGGGAGCACAGATACGCAGTATTTT
TRBJ1-5,14,NA,NA,TRBV7-2,CASSPRQVNQPQHF,TGTGCCAGCAGCCCACGACAAGTCAATCAGCCCCAGCATTTT
TRBJ2-1,17,NA,TRBD2,TRBV9,CASGLAGVDRPHNEQFF,TGTGCCAGTGGACTAGCGGGAGTGGATCGACCTCACAATGAGCAGTTCTTC
TRBJ2-6,16,few,TRBD1,TRBV6-4,CASSETGDSGANVLTF,TGTGCCAGCAGTGAAACAGGGGACTCTGGGGCCAACGTCCTGACTTTC
TRBJ2-3,15,NA,NA,TRBV2,CASSEVRAGTDTQYF,TGTGCCAGCAGTGAAGTGAGGGCAGGAACAGATACGCAGTATTTT
TRBJ1-5,17,NA,NA,TRBV10-2,CASSEPPFGAGNQPQHF,TGCGCCAGCAGTGAACCCCCCTTCGGGGCGGGAAATCAGCCCCAGCATTTT